These 6 T cell receptor beta chains were sequenced from one sample in a study of blood T cell repertoires in COVID-19. Some clones are missing from TCRdb's copy, which holds only in-frame ones; the method was immunoSEQ multiplex PCR. This table has around 420,000 clones, approximately 88% appearing once. The sequenced sample was PBMCs or T cells enriched from blood (not recorded which). These receptors were collected from a woman aged 40 to 49 with acute COVID-19.

The genes are TRBV6-6 and TRBJ2-1; a weak D match, TRBD1 (6 bases). CDR1 is MNHNY and CDR2 is SVGAGI in the germline V gene (reference sequence). This CDR3 comprises 15 residues. With 5 bases removed from V and 3 bases from J, the gap between germline ends came to 14 bases. CDR3 sequence: CASSGAGQFYNEQFF. The DNA of the CDR3 is TGTGCCAGCAGTGGGGCCGGACAGTTCTACAATGAGCAGTTCTTC.

The gene calls are TRBV21-1 and TRBJ1-6; no DNA check was done on the table's D call, TRBD1. TRBV21-1 is recorded as a pseudogene. The CDR3 spans 17 residues. The CDR3 nucleotides are TGTGCCAGCAGTCACAGGGAATGGGTATGTTGTAATTCACCCCTCCACTTT. Its protein is CASSHREWVCCNSPLHF.

The V gene is TRBV2, the J gene TRBJ1-2, with D possibly being TRBD1 (5 bases). The germline gives CDR1 SNHLY, CDR2 FYNNEI. This CDR3 comprises 15 residues. Trimming removed 7 bases at V and 8 bases at J, with 23 bases between. In nucleotides, the CDR3 is TGTGCCAGCACCGAACTAAGCCCCCAGGGTCAGGGCTACACCTTC. Its translation is CASTELSPQGQGYTF.

The gene calls are TRBV6-5 and TRBJ1-1; D remains ambiguous. Germline CDR1 and CDR2: MNHEY and SVGAGI. The V and J ends lost 4 bases and 5 bases respectively, with 14 bases between them. CDR3 length equals 14 residues. The DNA of the CDR3 is TGTGCCAGCAGTTTGCAACCCGGGAGAACTGAAGCTTTCTTT. It specifies CASSLQPGRTEAFF.

The CDR3, as DNA: TGTGCCAGCAGTTTCGGGTCGAACACTGAAGCTTTCTTT. It encodes CASSFGSNTEAFF. The gene calls are TRBV27 and TRBJ1-1; D not resolved. Trimming took off 3 bases at V and 1 base at J, with 6 bases between the two ends. The CDR3 loop spans 13 amino acids. Germline CDR1 reads MNHEY; CDR2 reads SMNVEV (reference sequence).

V and J are TRBV27 and TRBJ1-2, with D perhaps TRBD1 (6 bases). The CDR3 runs 15 residues. Per the germline V gene, CDR1 is MNHEY and CDR2 is SMNVEV (reference sequence). Trimming took 5 bases from V and 4 from J, leaving 17 bases between them. The CDR3 sequence: CASSDTGQGGYGYTF. The CDR3 DNA reads as TGTGCCAGCAGTGACACCGGCCAAGGGGGCTATGGCTACACCTTC.